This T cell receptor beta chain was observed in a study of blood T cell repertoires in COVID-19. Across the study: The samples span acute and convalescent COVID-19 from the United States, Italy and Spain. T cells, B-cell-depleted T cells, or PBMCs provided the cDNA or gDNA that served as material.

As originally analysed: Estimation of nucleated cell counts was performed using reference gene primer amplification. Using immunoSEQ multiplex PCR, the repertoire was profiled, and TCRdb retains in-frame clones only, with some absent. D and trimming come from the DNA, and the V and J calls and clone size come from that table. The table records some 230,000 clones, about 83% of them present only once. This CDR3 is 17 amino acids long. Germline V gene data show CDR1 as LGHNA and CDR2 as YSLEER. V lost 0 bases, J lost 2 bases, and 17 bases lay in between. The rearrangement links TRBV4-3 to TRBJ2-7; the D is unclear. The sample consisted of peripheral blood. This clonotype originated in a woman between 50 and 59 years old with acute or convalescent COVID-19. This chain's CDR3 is CASSQEFEVGRTYEQYF. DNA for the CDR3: TGCGCCAGCAGCCAAGAGTTTGAAGTTGGCAGAACCTACGAGCAGTACTTC.